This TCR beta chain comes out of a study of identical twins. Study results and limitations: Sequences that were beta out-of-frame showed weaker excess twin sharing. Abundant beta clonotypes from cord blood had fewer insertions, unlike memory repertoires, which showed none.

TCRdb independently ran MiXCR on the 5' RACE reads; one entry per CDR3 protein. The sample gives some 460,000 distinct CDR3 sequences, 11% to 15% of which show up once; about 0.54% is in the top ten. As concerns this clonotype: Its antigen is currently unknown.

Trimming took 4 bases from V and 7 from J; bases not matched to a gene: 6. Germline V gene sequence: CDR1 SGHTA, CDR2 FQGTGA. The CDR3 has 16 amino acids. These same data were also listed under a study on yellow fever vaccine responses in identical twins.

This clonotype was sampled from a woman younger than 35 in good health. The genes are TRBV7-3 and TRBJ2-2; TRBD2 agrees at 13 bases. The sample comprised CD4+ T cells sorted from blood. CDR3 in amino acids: CASSSLAGGFIGELFF. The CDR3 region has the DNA TGTGCCAGCAGCTCACTAGCGGGGGGGTTTATCGGGGAGCTGTTTTTT.